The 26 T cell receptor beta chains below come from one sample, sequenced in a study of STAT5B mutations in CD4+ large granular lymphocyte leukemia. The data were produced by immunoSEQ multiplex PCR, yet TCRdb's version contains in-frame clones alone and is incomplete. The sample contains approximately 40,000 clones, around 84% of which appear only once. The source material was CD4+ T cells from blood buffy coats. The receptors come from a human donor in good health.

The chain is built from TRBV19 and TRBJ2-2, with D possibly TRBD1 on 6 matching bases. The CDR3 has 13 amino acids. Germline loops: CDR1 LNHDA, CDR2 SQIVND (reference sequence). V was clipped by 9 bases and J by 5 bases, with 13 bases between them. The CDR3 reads CASTGRVTGELFF. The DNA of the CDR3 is TGTGCCAGCACAGGGAGAGTAACCGGGGAGCTGTTTTTT.

This CDR3 is CAISSTGDSYEQYF. The CDR3 DNA sequence: TGTGCCATCAGCTCGACAGGAGACTCCTACGAGCAGTACTTC. The gene calls are TRBV10-3 and TRBJ2-7; possible D gene TRBD1, 6 bases. Trimming stripped 6 bases from V and 0 bases from J, with 12 bases between. This CDR3 region has 14 residues. The V gene's germline CDR1 is ENHRY and CDR2 SYGVKD.

In nucleotides, the CDR3 is TGTGCCAGCAGCTTAGCCCAGGGAGGCGATCAGCCCCAGCATTTT. Residues: CASSLAQGGDQPQHF. The V gene is TRBV7-8, the J gene TRBJ1-5, with D possibly TRBD1 on 5 matching bases. Germline V lookup: CDR1 SGHVS, CDR2 FQNEAQ. The CDR3 sequence is 15 residues long. V lost 0 bases to trimming and J lost 5 bases, with 11 bases between them.

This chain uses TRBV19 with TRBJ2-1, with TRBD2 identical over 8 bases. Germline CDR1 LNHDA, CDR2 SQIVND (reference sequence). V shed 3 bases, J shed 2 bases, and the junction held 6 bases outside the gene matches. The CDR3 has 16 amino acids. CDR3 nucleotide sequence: TGTGCCAGTAGTATTTCGCTACTAGCGGCCTACAATGAGCAGTTCTTC. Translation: CASSISLLAAYNEQFF.

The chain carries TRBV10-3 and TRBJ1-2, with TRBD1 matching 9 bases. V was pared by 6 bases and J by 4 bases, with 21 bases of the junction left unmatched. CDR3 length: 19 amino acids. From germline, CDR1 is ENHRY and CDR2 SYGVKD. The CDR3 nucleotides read TGTGCCATCAGCAACACCCACAGAGGCCGGGACAGGGTGGGCTATGGCTACACCTTC. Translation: CAISNTHRGRDRVGYGYTF.

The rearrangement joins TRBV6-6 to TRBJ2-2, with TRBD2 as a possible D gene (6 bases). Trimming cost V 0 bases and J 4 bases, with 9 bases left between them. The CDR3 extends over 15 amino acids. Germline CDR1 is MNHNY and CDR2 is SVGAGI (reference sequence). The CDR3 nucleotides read TGTGCCAGCAGTTACTCCCGGGAGAGCACCGGGGAGCTGTTTTTT. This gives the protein CASSYSRESTGELFF.

The CDR3 nucleotides read TGTGCCAGCAGCTTTGGGACTAGCAACAATGAGCAGTTCTTC. Its translation: CASSFGTSNNEQFF. This rearrangement joins TRBV7-2 to TRBJ2-1, with TRBD2 identical over 9 bases. This CDR3 has 14 amino acids. With V trimmed by 3 bases and J by 5 bases, 2 bases remained unmatched. Germline CDR1 SGHTA, CDR2 FQGNSA.

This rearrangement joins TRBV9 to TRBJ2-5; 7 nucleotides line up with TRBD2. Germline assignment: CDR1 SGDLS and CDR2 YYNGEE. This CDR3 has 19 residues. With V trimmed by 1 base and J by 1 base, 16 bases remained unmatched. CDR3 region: CASSVSSWVAGAAQETQYF. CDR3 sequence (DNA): TGTGCCAGCAGCGTAAGTTCTTGGGTAGCGGGTGCCGCCCAAGAGACCCAGTACTTC.

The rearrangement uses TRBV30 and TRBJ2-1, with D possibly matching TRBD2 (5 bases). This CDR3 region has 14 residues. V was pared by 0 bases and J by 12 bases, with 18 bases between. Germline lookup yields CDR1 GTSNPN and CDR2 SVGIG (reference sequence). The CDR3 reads CAWSVSAGSIAQFF. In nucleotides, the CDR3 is TGTGCCTGGAGTGTAAGCGCGGGTTCCATCGCGCAGTTCTTC.

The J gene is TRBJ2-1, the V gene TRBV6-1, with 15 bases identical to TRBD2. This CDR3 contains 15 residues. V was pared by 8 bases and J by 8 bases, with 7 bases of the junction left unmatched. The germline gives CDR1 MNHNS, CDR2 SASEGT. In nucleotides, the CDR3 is TGTGCCAGCGGGGGGACTAGCGGGAGGTTACATGAGCAGTTCTTC. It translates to CASGGTSGRLHEQFF.

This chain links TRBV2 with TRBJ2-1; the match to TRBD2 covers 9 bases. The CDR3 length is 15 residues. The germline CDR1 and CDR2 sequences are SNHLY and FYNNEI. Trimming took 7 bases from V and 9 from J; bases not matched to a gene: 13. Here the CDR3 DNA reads TGTGCCAGCAAGAGCCGCGGGGGGGCTTTTGGTGAGCAGTTCTTC. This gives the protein CASKSRGGAFGEQFF.

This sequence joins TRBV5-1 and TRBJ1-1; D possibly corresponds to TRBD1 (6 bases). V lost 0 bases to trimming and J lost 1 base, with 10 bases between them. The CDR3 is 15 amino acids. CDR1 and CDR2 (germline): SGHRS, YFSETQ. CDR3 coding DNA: TGCGCCAGCAGCTTGGTGGCAGGGGAGAACACTGAAGCTTTCTTT. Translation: CASSLVAGENTEAFF.

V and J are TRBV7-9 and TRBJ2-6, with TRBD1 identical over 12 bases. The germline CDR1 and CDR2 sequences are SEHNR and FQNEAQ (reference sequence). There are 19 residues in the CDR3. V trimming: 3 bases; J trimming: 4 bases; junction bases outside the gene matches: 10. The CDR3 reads CASSFFKGQGAAGANVLTF. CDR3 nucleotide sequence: TGTGCCAGCAGCTTTTTTAAGGGACAGGGGGCAGCAGGGGCCAACGTCCTGACTTTC.

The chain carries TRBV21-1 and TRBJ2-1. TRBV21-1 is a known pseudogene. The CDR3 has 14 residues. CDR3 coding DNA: TGTGCCAGCAGTTACCGGGACGGTTACAATGAGCAGTTCTTC. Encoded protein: CASSYRDGYNEQFF.

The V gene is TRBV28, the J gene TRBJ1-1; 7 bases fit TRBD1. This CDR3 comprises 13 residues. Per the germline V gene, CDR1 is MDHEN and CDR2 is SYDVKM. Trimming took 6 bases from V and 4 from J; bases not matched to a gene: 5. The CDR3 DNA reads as TGTGCCAGCAGCCCGGGACAGAGCACTGAAGCTTTCTTT. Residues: CASSPGQSTEAFF.

The DNA for the CDR3 is TGTGCCAGCAACTTGGGGGGGACAGCCCGTGCCCCACCCCTCCACTTT. Protein product: CASNLGGTARAPPLHF. J is TRBJ1-6 and V is TRBV13; 7 bases are shared with TRBD1. The CDR3 contains 16 residues. After removal of 7 bases from V and 11 bases from J, the junction contained 17 bases not matched to a gene. CDR1 is PRHDT, CDR2 FYEKMQ, per germline (reference sequence).

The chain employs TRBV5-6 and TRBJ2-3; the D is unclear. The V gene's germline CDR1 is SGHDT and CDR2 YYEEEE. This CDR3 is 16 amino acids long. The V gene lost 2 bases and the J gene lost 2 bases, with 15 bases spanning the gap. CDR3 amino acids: CASSLEYFKDTDTQYF. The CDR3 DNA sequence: TGTGCCAGCAGCTTAGAGTACTTTAAAGACACAGATACGCAGTATTTT.

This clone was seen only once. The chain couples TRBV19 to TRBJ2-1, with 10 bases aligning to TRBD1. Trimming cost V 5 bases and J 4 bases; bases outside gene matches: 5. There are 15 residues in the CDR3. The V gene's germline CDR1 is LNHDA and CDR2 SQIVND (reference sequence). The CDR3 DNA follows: TGTGCCAGTAGTTCTGGACAGGGGGTTTACAATGAGCAGTTCTTC. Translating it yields CASSSGQGVYNEQFF.

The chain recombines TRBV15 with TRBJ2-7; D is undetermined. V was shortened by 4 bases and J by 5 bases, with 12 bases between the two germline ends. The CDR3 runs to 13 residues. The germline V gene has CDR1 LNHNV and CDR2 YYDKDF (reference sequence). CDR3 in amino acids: CATSIGQVHEQYF. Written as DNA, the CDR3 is TGTGCCACCAGCATCGGGCAGGTTCACGAGCAGTACTTC. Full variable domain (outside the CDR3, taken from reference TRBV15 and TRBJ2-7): DAMVIQNPRYQVTQFGKPVTLSCSQTLNHNVMYWYQQKSSQAPKLLFHYYDKDFNNEADTPDNFQSRRPNTSFCFLDIRSPGLGDTAMYLCATSIGQVHEQYFGPGTRLTVT.

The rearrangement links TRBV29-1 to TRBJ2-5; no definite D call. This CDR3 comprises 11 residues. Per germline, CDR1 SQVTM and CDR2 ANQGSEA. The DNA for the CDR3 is TGCAGGCACCTCGGGTGGGAGACCCAGTACTTC. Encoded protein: CRHLGWETQYF.

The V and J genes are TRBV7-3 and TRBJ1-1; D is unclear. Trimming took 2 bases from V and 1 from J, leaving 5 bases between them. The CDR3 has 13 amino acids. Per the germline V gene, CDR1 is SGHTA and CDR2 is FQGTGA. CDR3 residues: CASSLEQNTEAFF. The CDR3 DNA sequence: TGTGCCAGCAGCTTAGAACAGAACACTGAAGCTTTCTTT.

CDR3 sequence reads: CASSERGNNQETQYF. CDR3 DNA sequence: TGTGCCAGCAGTGAACGAGGGAACAACCAAGAGACCCAGTACTTC. The chain joins TRBV25-1 to TRBJ2-5, with D possibly TRBD2 on 5 matching bases. V was cut by 2 bases and J by 0 bases, with 10 bases left in between. In germline, CDR1 is MGHDK, CDR2 SYGVNS. The CDR3 runs 15 residues. Based on the CDR3 plus reference TRBV25-1 and TRBJ2-5, the full variable domain is EADIYQTPRYLVIGTGKKITLECSQTMGHDKMYWYQQDPGMELHLIHYSYGVNSTEKGDLSSESTVSRIRTEHFPLTLESARPSHTSQYLCASSERGNNQETQYFGPGTRLLVL.

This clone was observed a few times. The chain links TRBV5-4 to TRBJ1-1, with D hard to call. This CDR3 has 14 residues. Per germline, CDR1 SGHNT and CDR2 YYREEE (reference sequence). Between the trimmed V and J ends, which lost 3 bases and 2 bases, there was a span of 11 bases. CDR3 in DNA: TGTGCCAGCAGCTCGTCGAGGGATAACACTGAAGCTTTCTTT. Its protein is CASSSSRDNTEAFF.

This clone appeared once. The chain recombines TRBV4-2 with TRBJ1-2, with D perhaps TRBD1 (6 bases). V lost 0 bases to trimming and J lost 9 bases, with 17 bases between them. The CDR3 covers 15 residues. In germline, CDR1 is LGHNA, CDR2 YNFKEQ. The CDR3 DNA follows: TGTGCCAGCAGCCAAGATCGGGGGCAGGGACTTCGCTACACCTTC. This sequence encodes CASSQDRGQGLRYTF.

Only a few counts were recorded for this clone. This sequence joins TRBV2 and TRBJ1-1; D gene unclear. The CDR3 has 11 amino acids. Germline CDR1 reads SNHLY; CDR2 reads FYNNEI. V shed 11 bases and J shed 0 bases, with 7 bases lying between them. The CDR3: CAASLNTEAFF. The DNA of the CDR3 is TGTGCCGCTTCATTGAACACTGAAGCTTTCTTT. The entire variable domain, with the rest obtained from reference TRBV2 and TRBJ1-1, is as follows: EPEVTQTPSHQVTQMGQEVILRCVPISNHLYFYWYRQILGQKVEFLVSFYNNEISEKSEIFDDQFSVERPDGSNFTLKIRSTKLEDSAMYFCAASLNTEAFFGQGTRLTVV.

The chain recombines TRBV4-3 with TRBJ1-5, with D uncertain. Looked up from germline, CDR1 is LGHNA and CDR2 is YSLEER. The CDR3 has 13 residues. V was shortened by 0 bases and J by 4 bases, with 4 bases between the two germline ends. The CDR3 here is CASSQDLNQPQHF. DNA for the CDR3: TGCGCCAGCAGCCAAGACCTAAATCAGCCCCAGCATTTT.